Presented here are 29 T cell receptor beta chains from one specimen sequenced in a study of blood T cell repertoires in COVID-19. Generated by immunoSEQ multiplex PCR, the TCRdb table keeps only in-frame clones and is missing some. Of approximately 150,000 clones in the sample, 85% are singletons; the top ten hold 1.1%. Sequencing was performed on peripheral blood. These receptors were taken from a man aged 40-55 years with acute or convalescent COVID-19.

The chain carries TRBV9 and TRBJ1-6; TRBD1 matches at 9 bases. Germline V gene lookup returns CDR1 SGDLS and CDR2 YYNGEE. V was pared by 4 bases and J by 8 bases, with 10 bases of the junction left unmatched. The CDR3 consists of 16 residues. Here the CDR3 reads CASSPPGTGRDSPLHF. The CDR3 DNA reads TGTGCCAGCAGCCCTCCCGGGACAGGGCGGGATTCACCCCTCCACTTT.

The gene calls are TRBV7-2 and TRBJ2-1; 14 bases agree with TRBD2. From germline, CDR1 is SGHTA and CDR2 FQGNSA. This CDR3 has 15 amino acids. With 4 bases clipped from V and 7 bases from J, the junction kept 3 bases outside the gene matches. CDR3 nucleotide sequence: TGTGCCAGCAGCTCGACTAGCGGGGGGGCAAATGAGCAGTTCTTC. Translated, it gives CASSSTSGGANEQFF.

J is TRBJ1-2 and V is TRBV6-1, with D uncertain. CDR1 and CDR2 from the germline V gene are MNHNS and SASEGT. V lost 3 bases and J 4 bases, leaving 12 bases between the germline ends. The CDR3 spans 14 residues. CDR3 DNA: TGTGCCAGCAGTGAGGGGAGGAACAGCTATGGCTACACCTTC. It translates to CASSEGRNSYGYTF.

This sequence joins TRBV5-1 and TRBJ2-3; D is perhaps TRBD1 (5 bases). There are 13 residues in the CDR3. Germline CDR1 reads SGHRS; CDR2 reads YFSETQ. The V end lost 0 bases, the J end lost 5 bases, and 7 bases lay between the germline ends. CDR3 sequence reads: CASSLVGVDTQYF. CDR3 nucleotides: TGCGCCAGCAGCTTGGTAGGGGTAGATACGCAGTATTTT.

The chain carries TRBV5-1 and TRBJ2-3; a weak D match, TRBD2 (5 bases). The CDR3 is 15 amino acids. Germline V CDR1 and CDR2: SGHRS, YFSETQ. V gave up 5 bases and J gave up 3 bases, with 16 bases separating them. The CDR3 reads CASSVLGSGTDTQYF. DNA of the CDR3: TGCGCCAGCAGTGTTTTAGGGTCGGGGACAGATACGCAGTATTTT.

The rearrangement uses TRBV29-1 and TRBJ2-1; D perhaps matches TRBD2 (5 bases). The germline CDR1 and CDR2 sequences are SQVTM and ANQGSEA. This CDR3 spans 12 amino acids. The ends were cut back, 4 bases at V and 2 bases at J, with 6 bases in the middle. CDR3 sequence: CSVAGTYNEQFF. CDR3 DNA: TGCAGCGTTGCGGGGACCTACAATGAGCAGTTCTTC.

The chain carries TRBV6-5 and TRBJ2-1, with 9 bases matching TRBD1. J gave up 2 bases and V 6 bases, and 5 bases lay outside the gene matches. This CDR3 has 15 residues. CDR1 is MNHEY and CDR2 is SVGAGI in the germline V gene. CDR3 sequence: CASSQGQGPYNEQFF. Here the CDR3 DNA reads TGTGCCAGCAGCCAGGGACAGGGACCCTACAATGAGCAGTTCTTC.

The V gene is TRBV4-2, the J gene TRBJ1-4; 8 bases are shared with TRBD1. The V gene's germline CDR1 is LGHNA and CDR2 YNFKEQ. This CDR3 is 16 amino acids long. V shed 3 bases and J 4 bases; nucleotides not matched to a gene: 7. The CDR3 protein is CASSQTRDRSNEKLFF. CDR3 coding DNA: TGTGCCAGCAGCCAGACCCGGGACAGGAGTAATGAAAAACTGTTTTTT.

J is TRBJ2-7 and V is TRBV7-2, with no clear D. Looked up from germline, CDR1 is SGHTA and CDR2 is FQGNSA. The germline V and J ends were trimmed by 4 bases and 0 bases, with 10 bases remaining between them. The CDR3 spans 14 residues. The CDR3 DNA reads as TGTGCCAGCAGCTCCCCGACAAGCTCCTACGAGCAGTACTTC. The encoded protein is CASSSPTSSYEQYF.

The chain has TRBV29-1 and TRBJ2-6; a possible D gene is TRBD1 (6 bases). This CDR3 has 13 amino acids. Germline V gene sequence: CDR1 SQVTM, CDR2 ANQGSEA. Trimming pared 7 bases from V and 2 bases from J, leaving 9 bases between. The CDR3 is CSAQGAGANVLTF. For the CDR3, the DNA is TGCAGCGCACAGGGTGCTGGGGCCAACGTCCTGACTTTC.

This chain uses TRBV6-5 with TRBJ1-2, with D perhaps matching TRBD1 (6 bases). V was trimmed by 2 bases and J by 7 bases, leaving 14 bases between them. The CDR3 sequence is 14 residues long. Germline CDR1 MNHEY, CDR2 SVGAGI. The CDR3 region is CASSYAQGSVGYTF. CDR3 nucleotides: TGTGCCAGCAGTTACGCCCAGGGGAGTGTTGGCTACACCTTC.

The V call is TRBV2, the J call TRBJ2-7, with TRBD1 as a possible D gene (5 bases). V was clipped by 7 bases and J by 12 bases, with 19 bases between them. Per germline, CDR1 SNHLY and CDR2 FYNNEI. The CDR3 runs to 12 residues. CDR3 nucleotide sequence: TGTGCCAGCACACAGGACGATCGGGTAGTGTACTTC. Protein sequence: CASTQDDRVVYF. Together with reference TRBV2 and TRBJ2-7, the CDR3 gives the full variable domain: EPEVTQTPSHQVTQMGQEVILRCVPISNHLYFYWYRQILGQKVEFLVSFYNNEISEKSEIFDDQFSVERPDGSNFTLKIRSTKLEDSAMYFCASTQDDRVVYFGPGTRLTVT.

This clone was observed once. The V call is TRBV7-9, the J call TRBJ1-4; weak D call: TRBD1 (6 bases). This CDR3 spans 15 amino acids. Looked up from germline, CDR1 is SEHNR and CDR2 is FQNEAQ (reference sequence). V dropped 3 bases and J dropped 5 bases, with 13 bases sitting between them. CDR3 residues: CASSLIAGANEKLFF. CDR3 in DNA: TGTGCCAGCAGCTTGATCGCGGGGGCGAATGAAAAACTGTTTTTT. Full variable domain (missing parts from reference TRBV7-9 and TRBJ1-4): DTGVSQNPRHKITKRGQNVTFRCDPISEHNRLYWYRQTLGQGPEFLTYFQNEAQLEKSRLLSDRFSAERPKGSFSTLEIQRTEQGDSAMYLCASSLIAGANEKLFFGSGTQLSVL.

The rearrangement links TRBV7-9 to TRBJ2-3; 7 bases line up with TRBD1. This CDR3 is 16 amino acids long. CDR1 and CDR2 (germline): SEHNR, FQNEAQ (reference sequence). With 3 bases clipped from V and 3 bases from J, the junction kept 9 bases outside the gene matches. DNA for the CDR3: TGTGCCAGCAGCTTGGCCGACAGGGTGGGGACAGATACGCAGTATTTT. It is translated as CASSLADRVGTDTQYF.

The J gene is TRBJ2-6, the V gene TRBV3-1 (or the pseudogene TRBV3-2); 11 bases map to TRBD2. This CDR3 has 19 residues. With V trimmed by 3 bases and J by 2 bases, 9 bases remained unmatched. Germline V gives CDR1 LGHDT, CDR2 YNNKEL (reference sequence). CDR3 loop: CASSQGASGGPPGANVLTF. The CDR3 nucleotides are TGTGCCAGCAGCCAGGGGGCTAGCGGGGGGCCCCCTGGGGCCAACGTCCTGACTTTC.

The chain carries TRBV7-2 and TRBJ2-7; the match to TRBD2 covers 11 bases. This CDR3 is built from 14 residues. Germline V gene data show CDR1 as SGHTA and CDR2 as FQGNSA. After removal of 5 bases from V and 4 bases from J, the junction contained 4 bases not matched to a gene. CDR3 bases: TGTGCCAGCAGCCATAGCGGGGGGGCTTACGAGCAGTACTTC. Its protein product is CASSHSGGAYEQYF.

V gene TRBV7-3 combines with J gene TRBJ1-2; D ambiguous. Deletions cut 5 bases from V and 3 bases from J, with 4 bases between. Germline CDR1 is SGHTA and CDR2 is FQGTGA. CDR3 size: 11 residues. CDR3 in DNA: TGTGCCAGCAGCCGGGACTATGGCTACACCTTC. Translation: CASSRDYGYTF.

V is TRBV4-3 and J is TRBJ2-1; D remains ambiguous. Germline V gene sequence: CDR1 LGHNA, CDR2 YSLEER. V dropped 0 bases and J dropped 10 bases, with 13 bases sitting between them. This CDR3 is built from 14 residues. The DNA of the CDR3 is TGCGCCAGCAGCCAAGACTGGTTGTCGCGGGAGCAGTTCTTC. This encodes CASSQDWLSREQFF.

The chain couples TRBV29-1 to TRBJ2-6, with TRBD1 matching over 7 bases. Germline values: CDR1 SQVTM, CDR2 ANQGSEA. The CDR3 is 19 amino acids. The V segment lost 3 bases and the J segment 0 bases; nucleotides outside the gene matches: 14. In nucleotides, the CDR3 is TGCAGCGTTGAGGCCCGAGGAACAGGGGTCCTCTCTGGGGCCAACGTCCTGACTTTC. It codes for CSVEARGTGVLSGANVLTF.

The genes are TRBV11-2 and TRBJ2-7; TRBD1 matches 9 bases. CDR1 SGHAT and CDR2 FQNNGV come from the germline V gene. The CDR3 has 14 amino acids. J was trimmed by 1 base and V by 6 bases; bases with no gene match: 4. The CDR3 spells CASRTGTGSYEQYF. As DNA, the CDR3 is TGTGCCAGCAGAACCGGGACAGGGTCCTACGAGCAGTACTTC.

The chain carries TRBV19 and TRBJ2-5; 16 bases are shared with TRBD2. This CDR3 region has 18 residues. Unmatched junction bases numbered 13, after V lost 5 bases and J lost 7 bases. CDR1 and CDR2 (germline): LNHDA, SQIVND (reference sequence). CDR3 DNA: TGTGCCAGTAGTTTTGGGACTAGCGGGGGGGCGCTTATCCGGACCCAGTACTTC. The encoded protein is CASSFGTSGGALIRTQYF.

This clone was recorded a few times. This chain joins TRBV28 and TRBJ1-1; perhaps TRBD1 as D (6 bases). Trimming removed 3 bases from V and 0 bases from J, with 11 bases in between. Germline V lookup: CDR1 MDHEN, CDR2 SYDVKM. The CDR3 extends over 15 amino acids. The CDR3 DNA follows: TGTGCCAGCAGTTTGCCAGGGGCGGTGAACACTGAAGCTTTCTTT. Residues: CASSLPGAVNTEAFF.

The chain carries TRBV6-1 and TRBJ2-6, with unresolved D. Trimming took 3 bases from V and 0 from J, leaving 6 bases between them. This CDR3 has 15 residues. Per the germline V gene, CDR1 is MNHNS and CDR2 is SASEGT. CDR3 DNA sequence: TGTGCCAGCAGTGATAATCTCTCTGGGGCCAACGTCCTGACTTTC. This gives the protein CASSDNLSGANVLTF.

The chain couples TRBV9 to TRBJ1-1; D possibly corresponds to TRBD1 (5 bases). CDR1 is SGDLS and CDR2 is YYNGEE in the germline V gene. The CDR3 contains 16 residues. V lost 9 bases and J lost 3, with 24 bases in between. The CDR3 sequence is CATRTAWGRGDTEAFF. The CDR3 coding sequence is TGTGCCACTAGAACAGCCTGGGGGAGGGGTGACACTGAAGCTTTCTTT. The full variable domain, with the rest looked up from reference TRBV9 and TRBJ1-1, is DSGVTQTPKHLITATGQRVTLRCSPRSGDLSVYWYQQSLDQGLQFLIQYYNGEERAKGNILERFSAQQFPDLHSELNLSSLELGDSALYFCATRTAWGRGDTEAFFGQGTRLTVV.

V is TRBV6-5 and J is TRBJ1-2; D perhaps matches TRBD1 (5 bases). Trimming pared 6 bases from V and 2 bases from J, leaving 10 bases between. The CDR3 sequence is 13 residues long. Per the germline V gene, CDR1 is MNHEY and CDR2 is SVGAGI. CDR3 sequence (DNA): TGTGCCAGCAGGCAGGGTGCGAACTATGGCTACACCTTC. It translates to CASRQGANYGYTF.

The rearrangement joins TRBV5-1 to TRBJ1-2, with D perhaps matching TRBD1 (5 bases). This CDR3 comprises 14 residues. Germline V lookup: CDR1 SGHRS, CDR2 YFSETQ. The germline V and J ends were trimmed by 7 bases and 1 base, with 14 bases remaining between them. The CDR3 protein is CASEGVLGNYGYTF. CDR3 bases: TGCGCCAGCGAAGGGGTTCTGGGTAACTATGGCTACACCTTC.

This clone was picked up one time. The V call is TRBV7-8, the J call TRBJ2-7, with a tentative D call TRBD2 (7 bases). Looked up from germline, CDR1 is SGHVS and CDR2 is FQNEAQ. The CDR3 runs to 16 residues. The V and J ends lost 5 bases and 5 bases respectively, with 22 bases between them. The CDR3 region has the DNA TGTGCCAGCAGCAAGAGGGGGGGGGCTATCACCAACGAGCAGTACTTC. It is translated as CASSKRGGAITNEQYF.

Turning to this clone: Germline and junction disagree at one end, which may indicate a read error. DNA for the CDR3: TGTGCCAGCAGCTTGAATCACCATGCGATCTTT. This translates into CASSLNHHAIF. The chain joins TRBV5-6 to TRBJ1-4, with D unresolved. Germline V CDR1 and CDR2: SGHDT, YYEEEE. The CDR3 totals 11 residues. The full variable domain, with the rest looked up from reference TRBV5-6 and TRBJ1-4, is DAGVTQSPTHLIKTRGQQVTLRCSPKSGHDTVSWYQQALGQGPQFIFQYYEEEERQRGNFPDRFSGHQFPNYSSELNVNALLLGDSALYLCASSLNHHAIFGSGTQLSVL.

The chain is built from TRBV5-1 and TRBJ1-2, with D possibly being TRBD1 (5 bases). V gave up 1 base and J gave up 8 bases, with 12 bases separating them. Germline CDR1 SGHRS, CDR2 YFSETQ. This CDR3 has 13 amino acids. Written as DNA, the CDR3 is TGCGCCAGCAGCTTGCCCCCGGCAGGGGGCTACACCTTC. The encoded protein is CASSLPPAGGYTF.